These 16 T cell receptor beta chains were sequenced from one sample in a study of shared T cell receptors in the human thymus (dated by TCRdb to the early 2020s). Libraries were built with the immunoSEQ multiplex PCR assay. TCRdb holds this immuneACCESS table with in-frame rearrangements only. Some clones are missing; in checked studies, unresolved V genes explain under half, and the rest has no known cause. Present in this sample are hundreds of thousands of clones, about 87% of which were seen just once. The top ten constitute 0.0094% of the sample. Separately, the same data were catalogued under a study of human thymus T cells.

The sequencing sample was made of thymocytes. The origin of the receptors is a boy younger than two with a congenital heart defect. Donor details come from another sample of the same person, matched by shared clones.

With respect to this clone: Other DNA sequences of this sample code for an identical CDR3. This chain links TRBV7-9 with TRBJ1-5; D remains ambiguous. The V gene lost 1 base and the J gene lost 2 bases, with 9 bases spanning the gap. From germline, CDR1 is SEHNR and CDR2 FQNEAQ (reference sequence). This CDR3 has 15 residues. The CDR3 loop is CASSLGGGGNQPQHF. DNA for the CDR3: TGTGCCAGCAGCTTAGGTGGCGGGGGCAATCAGCCCCAGCATTTT.

The rearrangement joins TRBV28 to TRBJ2-1; D perhaps matches TRBD1 (6 bases). V was pared by 2 bases and J by 6 bases, with 17 bases between. The CDR3 runs to 16 residues. Germline V lookup: CDR1 MDHEN, CDR2 SYDVKM. In DNA form, the CDR3 reads TGTGCCAGCAGTTTAATAGGGCCAGGGGAAAGCAATGAGCAGTTCTTC. Translation: CASSLIGPGESNEQFF.

The V gene is TRBV4-3, the J gene TRBJ1-4; TRBD1 might be the D (5 bases). The length of the CDR3 is 16 residues. With 1 base removed from V and 1 base from J, the gap between germline ends came to 10 bases. Germline CDR1 and CDR2: LGHNA and YSLEER. CDR3 sequence: CASSQGPTETNEKLFF. CDR3 in DNA: TGCGCCAGCAGCCAAGGGCCGACAGAAACTAATGAAAAACTGTTTTTT.

The gene calls are TRBV9 and TRBJ2-3, with 7 nucleotides matching TRBD1. The V segment lost 0 bases and the J segment 1 base; nucleotides outside the gene matches: 11. The CDR3 sequence is 18 residues long. Germline assignment: CDR1 SGDLS and CDR2 YYNGEE. The CDR3 here is CASSVGRGLIGGTDTQYF. Here the CDR3 DNA reads TGTGCCAGCAGCGTAGGAAGGGGGCTTATCGGAGGCACAGATACGCAGTATTTT. The complete variable domain, with remaining parts taken from reference TRBV9 and TRBJ2-3, reads DSGVTQTPKHLITATGQRVTLRCSPRSGDLSVYWYQQSLDQGLQFLIQYYNGEERAKGNILERFSAQQFPDLHSELNLSSLELGDSALYFCASSVGRGLIGGTDTQYFGPGTRLTVL.

The chain couples TRBV7-3 to TRBJ2-7; 8 bases line up with TRBD2. The germline V gene has CDR1 SGHTA and CDR2 FQGTGA. The V and J ends lost 4 bases and 5 bases, in that order; junction bases with no gene match: 7. This CDR3 is 14 amino acids long. Here the CDR3 reads CASSSQGSGNEQYF. In DNA, the CDR3 is TGTGCCAGCAGCTCCCAGGGTAGCGGGAACGAGCAGTACTTC.

This clone was observed once. V and J are TRBV28 and TRBJ2-5, with 7 nucleotides matching TRBD2. The junction had 9 bases not matched to a gene; V was cut back by 3 bases and J by 5 bases. The germline gives CDR1 MDHEN, CDR2 SYDVKM. CDR3 length: 15 residues. The CDR3 DNA reads TGTGCCAGCAGTTTTGTTGGGAGGGCTTTGGAGACCCAGTACTTC. Amino acid sequence: CASSFVGRALETQYF. Looking up the rest from reference TRBV28 and TRBJ2-5 gives the full variable domain: DVKVTQSSRYLVKRTGEKVFLECVQDMDHENMFWYRQDPGLGLRLIYFSYDVKMKEKGDIPEGYSVSREKKERFSLILESASTNQTSMYLCASSFVGRALETQYFGPGTRLLVL.

The chain employs TRBV7-7 and TRBJ2-3, with 9 nucleotides matching TRBD1. CDR1 and CDR2 (germline): SSHAT, FNYEAQ (reference sequence). This CDR3 contains 14 residues. Losses at the gene ends were 4 bases for V and 6 bases for J; bases not matched to a gene: 5. The chain's CDR3 is CASSSGTGLDTQYF. Here the CDR3 DNA reads TGTGCCAGCAGCTCCGGGACAGGGTTGGATACGCAGTATTTT.

This rearrangement joins TRBV4-2 to TRBJ2-7; TRBD1 matches 8 bases. The CDR3 has 15 amino acids. Germline loops: CDR1 LGHNA, CDR2 YNFKEQ. With 1 base clipped from V and 5 bases from J, the junction kept 7 bases outside the gene matches. CDR3 sequence: CASSQAWTGSDEQYF. Written as DNA, the CDR3 is TGTGCCAGCAGCCAAGCTTGGACAGGGTCCGACGAGCAGTACTTC.

CDR3 loop: CASSPPTGSIFNYGYTF. The CDR3 region has the DNA TGTGCCAGCTCACCACCGACAGGGTCGATTTTTAACTATGGCTACACCTTC. The chain combines TRBV18 with TRBJ1-2, with 7 positions matching TRBD1. Germline trimming cut 0 bases from V and 1 base from J; bases unmatched to any gene: 8. The germline V gene has CDR1 KGHSH and CDR2 LQKENI. The CDR3 contains 17 residues. Based on the CDR3 plus reference TRBV18 and TRBJ1-2, the full variable domain is NAGVMQNPRHLVRRRGQEARLRCSPMKGHSHVYWYRQLPEEGLKFMVYLQKENIIDESGMPKERFSAEFPKEGPSILRIQQVVRGDSAAYFCASSPPTGSIFNYGYTFGSGTRLTVV.

The chain has TRBV5-1 and TRBJ2-3; tentative D call: TRBD1 (5 bases). This CDR3 region has 16 residues. The germline V gene encodes CDR1 SGHRS and CDR2 YFSETQ. V lost 2 bases and J 0 bases, leaving 13 bases between the germline ends. The CDR3 sequence is CASSFKGHSSTDTQYF. The DNA of the CDR3 is TGCGCCAGCAGCTTTAAGGGGCACTCAAGCACAGATACGCAGTATTTT. Full variable domain (missing parts from reference TRBV5-1 and TRBJ2-3): KAGVTQTPRYLIKTRGQQVTLSCSPISGHRSVSWYQQTPGQGLQFLFEYFSETQRNKGNFPGRFSGRQFSNSRSEMNVSTLELGDSALYLCASSFKGHSSTDTQYFGPGTRLTVL.

This clone has only one observation. The CDR3 loop is CASSLPLEAFF. The CDR3 nucleotides are TGTGCCAGCAGCTTACCGTTGGAAGCTTTCTTT. The chain recombines TRBV7-9 with TRBJ1-1; D unresolved. Germline V gene data show CDR1 as SEHNR and CDR2 as FQNEAQ (reference sequence). Trimming left V 2 bases short and J 8 bases short, with 6 bases between. The CDR3 consists of 11 residues.

The rearrangement links TRBV30 to TRBJ1-5; TRBD1 aligns across 8 bases. Germline values: CDR1 GTSNPN, CDR2 SVGIG (reference sequence). This CDR3 region has 14 residues. V shed 2 bases, J shed 6 bases, and the junction held 6 bases outside the gene matches. The CDR3 region has the DNA TGTGCCTGGAGTTCTCCAGGGGGCATTCAGCCCCAGCATTTT. Translated, it gives CAWSSPGGIQPQHF. The full variable domain, completed using reference TRBV30 and TRBJ1-5, is SQTIHQWPATLVQPVGSPLSLECTVEGTSNPNLYWYRQAAGRGLQLLFYSVGIGQISSEVPQNLSASRPQDRQFILSSKKLLLSDSGFYLCAWSSPGGIQPQHFGDGTRLSIL.

The CDR3, as DNA: TGTGCCAGCAGCTTAGGTGTGGGGCTAGCGGGAGGACGCACAGATACGCAGTATTTT. Its translation: CASSLGVGLAGGRTDTQYF. V is TRBV7-8 and J is TRBJ2-3; 11 bases map to TRBD2. The germline V gene has CDR1 SGHVS and CDR2 FQNEAQ. The CDR3 has 19 amino acids. Germline trimming cut 1 base from V and 1 base from J; bases unmatched to any gene: 10.

The chain combines TRBV7-7 with TRBJ2-5; D is perhaps TRBD2 (5 bases). The last part of the DNA fits TRBJ2-7 better; the J call may be wrong. This CDR3 region has 14 residues. Germline CDR1 reads SSHAT; CDR2 reads FNYEAQ (reference sequence). CDR3 residues: CASSLKGEGYEQYF. The CDR3 DNA sequence: TGTGCCAGCAGCTTAAAAGGTGAGGGCTACGAGCAGTACTTC.

This clone turned up a few times. The V gene is TRBV25-1, the J gene TRBJ2-3; D not resolved. The V end was cut by 2 bases, the J end by 4 bases, with 7 bases between. Germline CDR1 is MGHDK and CDR2 is SYGVNS. This CDR3 spans 13 amino acids. The CDR3 nucleotides are TGTGCCAGCAGTGAACCCCCCTCAGATACGCAGTATTTT. It encodes CASSEPPSDTQYF.

This clone has a handful of counts. CDR3: CASSQTPGGNGNYGYTF. In DNA, the CDR3 is TGCGCCAGCAGCCAAACTCCAGGGGGCAATGGTAACTATGGCTACACCTTC. V gene TRBV4-1 combines with J gene TRBJ1-2; TRBD1 matches 8 bases. This CDR3 spans 17 amino acids. The V segment lost 2 bases and the J segment 1 base; nucleotides outside the gene matches: 9. CDR1 is MGHRA and CDR2 is YSYEKL in the germline V gene.